This T cell receptor (beta chain) was sequenced in a study of T cells in Graves' hyperthyroidism and ophthalmopathy. On the study more broadly: Initial diagnosis, before any treatment, was when peripheral blood was collected. Study outcomes and limitations: A model built on 13 V-J features separated ophthalmopathy from stable hyperthyroidism. Ophthalmopathy onset followed model prediction by a median about 6.5 months.

CDR1 is MNHNS and CDR2 is SASEGT in the germline V gene. CDR3 length: 14 residues. Trimming left V 6 bases short and J 0 bases short, with 11 bases between. Template material for amplifying TCR beta CDR3 regions consisted of RNA transcripts. First-round RT-PCR of the TCR CDR3 relied on the HTBI primer set. TCRdb recomputed calls from the multiplex PCR reads with MiXCR, one row per CDR3 protein. The sample holds 400,000 to 550,000 distinct CDR3 sequences, 13% to 15% seen once. No progression to ophthalmopathy during 18 months of follow-up defined stable disease. This clonotype was recorded many times. The antigen remains unidentified.

The chain joins TRBV6-1 to TRBJ1-1, with D unresolved. This receptor was obtained from a young woman with Graves' hyperthyroidism. The sample taken for sequencing was blood. The CDR3 reads CASSLRRMNTEAFF. CDR3 sequence (DNA): TGTGCCAGCAGCCTAAGGCGTATGAACACTGAAGCTTTCTTT.